The 5 T cell receptor beta chains presented below share a single source sample, sequenced in a study of cytomegalovirus exposure and HLA in healthy donors. Amplification used 60 Vbeta primers and 13 Jbeta primers. Some clones are missing from TCRdb's copy, which holds only in-frame ones; the method was immunoSEQ multiplex PCR. There are 100,000 to 120,000 clones in the sample; approximately 86% occur only once, and 5.5% to 7% lies in the top ten. What was sequenced was PBMCs. These TCRs come from a man younger than 35 in good health and CMV-seronegative.

CDR3 sequence: CASSPAAGIGLYGYTF. CDR3 in DNA: TGTGCCAGCTCACCAGCAGCGGGGATCGGTCTCTATGGCTACACCTTC. The rearrangement uses TRBV27 and TRBJ1-2; D ambiguous. In germline, CDR1 is MNHEY, CDR2 SMNVEV (reference sequence). Deletions cut 8 bases from V and 4 bases from J, with 23 bases between. CDR3 length equals 16 residues.

The chain recombines TRBV7-2 with TRBJ1-4, with D possibly TRBD1 on 6 matching bases. The ends were cut back, 1 base at V and 8 bases at J, with 11 bases in the middle. Germline CDR1 reads SGHTA; CDR2 reads FQGNSA. The length of the CDR3 is 14 residues. CDR3 DNA: TGTGCCAGCAGCTTAGTGGGGGCAAGGGAAAAACTGTTTTTT. Its protein is CASSLVGAREKLFF.

In the case of this clone: The same CDR3 arises from other DNA sequences in this sample as well. V is TRBV6-5 and J is TRBJ1-2; TRBD1 matches 7 bases. The V and J ends lost 5 bases and 8 bases, in that order; junction bases with no gene match: 8. The CDR3 totals 13 residues. The V gene's germline CDR1 is MNHEY and CDR2 SVGAGI. This CDR3 is CASSTYQGGGYTF. In DNA form, the CDR3 reads TGTGCCAGCAGTACCTACCAGGGGGGAGGCTACACCTTC.

The chain has TRBV7-3 and TRBJ2-1, with unresolved D. This CDR3 is 14 amino acids long. In germline, CDR1 is SGHTA, CDR2 FQGTGA. Trimming left V 8 bases short and J 4 bases short, with 15 bases between. CDR3 sequence reads: CASQASRKYNEQFF. The CDR3 nucleotides read TGTGCCAGCCAAGCCTCGAGAAAATACAATGAGCAGTTCTTC.

The chain has TRBV9 and TRBJ2-5, with 8 bases fitting TRBD2. CDR1 is SGDLS, CDR2 YYNGEE, per germline. This CDR3 has 15 residues. J lost 5 bases, V lost 0 bases, and 6 bases had no gene match. The CDR3 reads CASSVAGGPGETQYF. The CDR3 nucleotides are TGTGCCAGCAGCGTAGCGGGAGGGCCCGGGGAGACCCAGTACTTC.